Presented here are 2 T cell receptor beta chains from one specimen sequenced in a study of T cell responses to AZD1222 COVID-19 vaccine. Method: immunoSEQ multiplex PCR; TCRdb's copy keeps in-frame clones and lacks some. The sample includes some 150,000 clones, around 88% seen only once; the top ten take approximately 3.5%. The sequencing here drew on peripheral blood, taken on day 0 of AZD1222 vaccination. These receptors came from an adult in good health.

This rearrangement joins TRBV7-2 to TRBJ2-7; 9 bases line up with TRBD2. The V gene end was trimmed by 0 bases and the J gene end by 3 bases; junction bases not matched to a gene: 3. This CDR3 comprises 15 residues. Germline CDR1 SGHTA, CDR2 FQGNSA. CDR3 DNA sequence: TGTGCCAGCAGCTTAGCGGTGACTAGCGGCTACGAGCAGTACTTC. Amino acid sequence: CASSLAVTSGYEQYF.

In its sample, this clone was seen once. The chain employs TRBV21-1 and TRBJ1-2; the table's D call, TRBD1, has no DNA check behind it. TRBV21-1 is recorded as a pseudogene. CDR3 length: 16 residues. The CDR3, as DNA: TGTGCCAGCAGCTCCCGAGGGGGCATGAAGAGGTGGGGCTACACCTTC. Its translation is CASSSRGGMKRWGYTF.